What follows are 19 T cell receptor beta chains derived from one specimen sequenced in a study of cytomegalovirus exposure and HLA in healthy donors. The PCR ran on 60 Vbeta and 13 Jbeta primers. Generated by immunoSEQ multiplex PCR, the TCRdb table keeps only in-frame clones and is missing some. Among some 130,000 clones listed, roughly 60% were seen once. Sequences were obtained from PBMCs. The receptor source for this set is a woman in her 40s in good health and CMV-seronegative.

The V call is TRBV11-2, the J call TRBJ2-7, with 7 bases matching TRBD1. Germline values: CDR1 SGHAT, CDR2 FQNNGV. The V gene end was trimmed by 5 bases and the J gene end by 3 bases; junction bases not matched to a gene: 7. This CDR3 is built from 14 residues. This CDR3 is CASSQGDGYYEQYF. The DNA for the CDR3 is TGTGCCAGCAGCCAGGGGGACGGTTACTACGAGCAGTACTTC. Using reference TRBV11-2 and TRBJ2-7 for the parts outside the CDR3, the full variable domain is EAGVAQSPRYKIIEKRQSVAFWCNPISGHATLYWYQQILGQGPKLLIQFQNNGVVDDSQLPKDRFSAERLKGVDSTLKIQPAKLEDSAVYLCASSQGDGYYEQYFGPGTRLTVT.

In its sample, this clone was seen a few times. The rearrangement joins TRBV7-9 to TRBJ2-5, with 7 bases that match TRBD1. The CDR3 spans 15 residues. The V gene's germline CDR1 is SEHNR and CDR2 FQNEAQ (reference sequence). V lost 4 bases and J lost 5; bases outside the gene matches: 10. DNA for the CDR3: TGTGCCAGCAGCTCCCAGACAGGGACGGGGGAGACCCAGTACTTC. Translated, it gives CASSSQTGTGETQYF.

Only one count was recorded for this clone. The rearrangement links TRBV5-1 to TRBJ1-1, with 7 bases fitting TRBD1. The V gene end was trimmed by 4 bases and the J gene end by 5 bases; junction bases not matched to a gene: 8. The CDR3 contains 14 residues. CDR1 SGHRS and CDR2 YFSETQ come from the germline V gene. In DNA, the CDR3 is TGCGCCAGCAGCCATCGGACAGGAGAGACTGAAGCTTTCTTT. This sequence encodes CASSHRTGETEAFF.

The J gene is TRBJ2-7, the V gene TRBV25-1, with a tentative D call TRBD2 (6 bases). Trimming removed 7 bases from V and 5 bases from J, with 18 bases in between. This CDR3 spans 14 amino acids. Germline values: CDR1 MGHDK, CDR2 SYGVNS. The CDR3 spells CASTGGSPNHEQYF. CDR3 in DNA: TGTGCCAGCACTGGGGGGAGCCCTAACCACGAGCAGTACTTC.

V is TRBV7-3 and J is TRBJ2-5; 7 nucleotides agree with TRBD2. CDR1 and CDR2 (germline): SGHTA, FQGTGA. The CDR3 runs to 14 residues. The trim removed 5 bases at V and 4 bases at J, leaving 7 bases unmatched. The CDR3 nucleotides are TGTGCCAGCAGCCCGACGGGCGGGGGAGAGACCCAGTACTTC. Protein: CASSPTGGGETQYF.

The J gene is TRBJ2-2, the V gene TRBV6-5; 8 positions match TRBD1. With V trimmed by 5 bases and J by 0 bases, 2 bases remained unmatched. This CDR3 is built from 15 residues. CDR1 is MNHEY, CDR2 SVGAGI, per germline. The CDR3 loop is CASSGQGPNTGELFF. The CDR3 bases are TGTGCCAGCAGTGGACAGGGACCGAACACCGGGGAGCTGTTTTTT.

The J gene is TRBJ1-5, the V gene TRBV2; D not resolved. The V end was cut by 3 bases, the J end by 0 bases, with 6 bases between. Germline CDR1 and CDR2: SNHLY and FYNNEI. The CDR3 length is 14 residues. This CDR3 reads CASSDRLSNQPQHF. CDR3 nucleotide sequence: TGTGCCAGCAGTGACCGACTTAGCAATCAGCCCCAGCATTTT. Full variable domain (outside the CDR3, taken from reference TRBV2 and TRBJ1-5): EPEVTQTPSHQVTQMGQEVILRCVPISNHLYFYWYRQILGQKVEFLVSFYNNEISEKSEIFDDQFSVERPDGSNFTLKIRSTKLEDSAMYFCASSDRLSNQPQHFGDGTRLSIL.

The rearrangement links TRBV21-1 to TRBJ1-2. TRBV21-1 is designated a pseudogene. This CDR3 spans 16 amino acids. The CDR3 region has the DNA TGTGCCAGCAGCAGGCCCGACGGACTCCCTAACTATGGCTACACCTTC. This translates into CASSRPDGLPNYGYTF.

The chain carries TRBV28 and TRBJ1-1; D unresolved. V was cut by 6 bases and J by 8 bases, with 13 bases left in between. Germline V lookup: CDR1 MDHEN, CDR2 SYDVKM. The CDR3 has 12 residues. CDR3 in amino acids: CASRPPPGEAFF. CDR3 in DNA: TGTGCCAGCAGGCCGCCCCCCGGGGAAGCTTTCTTT.

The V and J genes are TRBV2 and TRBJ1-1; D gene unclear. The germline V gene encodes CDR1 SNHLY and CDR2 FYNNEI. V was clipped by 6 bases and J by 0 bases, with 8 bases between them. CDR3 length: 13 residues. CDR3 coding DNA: TGTGCCAGCAGATTGGGCCTGAACACTGAAGCTTTCTTT. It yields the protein CASRLGLNTEAFF.

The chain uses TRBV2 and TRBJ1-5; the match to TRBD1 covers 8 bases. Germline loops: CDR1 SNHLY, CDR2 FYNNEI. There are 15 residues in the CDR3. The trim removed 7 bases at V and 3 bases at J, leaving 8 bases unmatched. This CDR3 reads CASTGQGDPNQPQHF. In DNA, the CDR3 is TGTGCCAGCACTGGACAGGGCGATCCCAATCAGCCCCAGCATTTT.

CDR3 region: CASSDRFDQPQHF. Here the CDR3 DNA reads TGTGCCAGCTCGGACAGGTTTGATCAGCCCCAGCATTTT. The chain couples TRBV18 to TRBJ1-5; 7 bases agree with TRBD1. The V gene end was trimmed by 6 bases and the J gene end by 5 bases; junction bases not matched to a gene: 4. CDR3 length: 13 amino acids. Looked up from germline, CDR1 is KGHSH and CDR2 is LQKENI.

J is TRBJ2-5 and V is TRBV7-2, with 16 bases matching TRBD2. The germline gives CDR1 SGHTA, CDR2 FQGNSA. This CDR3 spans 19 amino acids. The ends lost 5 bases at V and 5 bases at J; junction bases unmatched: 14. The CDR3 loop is CASSLHPWGLAGGQETQYF. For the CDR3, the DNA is TGTGCCAGCAGCCTCCACCCTTGGGGACTAGCGGGGGGGCAGGAGACCCAGTACTTC. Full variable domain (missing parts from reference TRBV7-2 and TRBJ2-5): GAGVSQSPSNKVTEKGKDVELRCDPISGHTALYWYRQSLGQGLEFLIYFQGNSAPDKSGLPSDRFSAERTGGSVSTLTIQRTQQEDSAVYLCASSLHPWGLAGGQETQYFGPGTRLLVL.

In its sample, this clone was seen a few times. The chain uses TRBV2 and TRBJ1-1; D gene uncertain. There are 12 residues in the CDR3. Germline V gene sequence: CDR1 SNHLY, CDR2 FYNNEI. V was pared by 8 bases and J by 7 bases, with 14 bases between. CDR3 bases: TGTGCCAGCCGGGGAGGAGTGGTTGAAGCTTTCTTT. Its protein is CASRGGVVEAFF.

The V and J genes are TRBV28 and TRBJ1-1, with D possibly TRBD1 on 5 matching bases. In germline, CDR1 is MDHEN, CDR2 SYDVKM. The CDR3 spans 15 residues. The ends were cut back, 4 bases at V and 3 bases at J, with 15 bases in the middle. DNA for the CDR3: TGTGCCAGCAGTTGGAGGGGTCCTCGGGACACTGAAGCTTTCTTT. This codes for CASSWRGPRDTEAFF.

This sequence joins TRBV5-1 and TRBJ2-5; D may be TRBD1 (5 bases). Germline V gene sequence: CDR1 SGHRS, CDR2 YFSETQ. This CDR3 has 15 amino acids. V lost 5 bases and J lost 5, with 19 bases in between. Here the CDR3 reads CASSSWGREDETQYF. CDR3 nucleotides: TGCGCCAGCAGTTCCTGGGGCAGGGAAGACGAGACCCAGTACTTC.

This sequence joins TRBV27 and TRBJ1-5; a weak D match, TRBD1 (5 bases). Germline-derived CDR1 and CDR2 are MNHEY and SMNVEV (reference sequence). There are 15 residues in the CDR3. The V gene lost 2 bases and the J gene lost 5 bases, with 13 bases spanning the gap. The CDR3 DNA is TGTGCCAGCAGTTTAACCGGATGGGGGGATCAGCCCCAGCATTTT. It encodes CASSLTGWGDQPQHF.

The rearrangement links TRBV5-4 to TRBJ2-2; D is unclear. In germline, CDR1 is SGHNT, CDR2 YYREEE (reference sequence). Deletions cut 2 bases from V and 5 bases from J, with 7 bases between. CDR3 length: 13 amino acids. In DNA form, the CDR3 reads TGTGCCAGCAGCTTCACAGAGACCGGGGAGCTGTTTTTT. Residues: CASSFTETGELFF.

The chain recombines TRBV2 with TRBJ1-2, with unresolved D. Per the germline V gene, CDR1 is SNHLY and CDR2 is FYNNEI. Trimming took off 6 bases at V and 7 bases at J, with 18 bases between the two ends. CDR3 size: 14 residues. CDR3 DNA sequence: TGTGCCAGCAGGTCTTCAGTTCGGTCGGGTGGCTACACCTTC. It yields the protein CASRSSVRSGGYTF.